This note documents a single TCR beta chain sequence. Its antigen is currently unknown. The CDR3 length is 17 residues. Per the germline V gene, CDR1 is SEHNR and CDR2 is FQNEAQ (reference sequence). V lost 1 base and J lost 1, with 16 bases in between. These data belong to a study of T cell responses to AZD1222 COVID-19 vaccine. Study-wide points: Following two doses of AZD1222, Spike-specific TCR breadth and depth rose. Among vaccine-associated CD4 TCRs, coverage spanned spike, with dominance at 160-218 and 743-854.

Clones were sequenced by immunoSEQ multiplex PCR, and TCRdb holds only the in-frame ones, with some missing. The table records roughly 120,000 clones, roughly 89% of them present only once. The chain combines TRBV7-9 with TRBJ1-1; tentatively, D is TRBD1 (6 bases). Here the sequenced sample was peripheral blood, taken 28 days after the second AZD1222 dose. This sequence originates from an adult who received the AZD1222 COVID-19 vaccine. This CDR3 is CASSLDITGTTNTEAFF. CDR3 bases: TGTGCCAGCAGCTTAGATATTACCGGGACAACGAACACTGAAGCTTTCTTT.